These 11 T cell receptor beta chains share one sample of origin, sequenced in a study of T-cell reconstitution after alpha-beta-depleted transplantation in children. The library targeted TCRbeta and was prepared with unique molecular identifiers. TCRdb used MiXCR to reprocess the PCR reads, holding one entry per CDR3 protein. The table has roughly 500,000 distinct CDR3 sequences, approximately 30% seen once. The sample in question was PBMCs from the stem cell graft donor, obtained from the stem cell graft. The origin of the receptors is a human donor who donated a stem cell graft to a child with aplastic anemia.

This chain connects TRBV5-1 to TRBJ2-6; the D is unclear. CDR1 SGHRS and CDR2 YFSETQ come from the germline V gene. This CDR3 has 18 amino acids. Trimming removed 0 bases at V and 0 bases at J, with 13 bases between. CDR3: CASSLVGRPGSGANVLTF. CDR3 DNA: TGCGCCAGCAGCTTGGTTGGCAGACCGGGCTCTGGGGCCAACGTCCTGACTTTC.

This clonotype was seen more than once but under ten times. The chain combines TRBV20-1 with TRBJ2-5; D unresolved. Germline V gene sequence: CDR1 DFQATT, CDR2 SNEGSKA (reference sequence). This CDR3 has 14 amino acids. V was pared by 0 bases and J by 1 base, with 9 bases between. CDR3 bases: TGCAGTGCTAGAGATCAAGGCCTCCAAGAGACCCAGTACTTC. Its translation: CSARDQGLQETQYF.

This clonotype was detected a few times. The chain employs TRBV24-1 and TRBJ2-3; D remains ambiguous. V shed 1 base and J shed 4 bases, with 5 bases lying between them. The CDR3 has 13 residues. The germline V gene encodes CDR1 KGHDR and CDR2 SFDVKD. The chain's CDR3 is CATSDFGADTQYF. CDR3 DNA: TGTGCCACCAGTGATTTCGGAGCAGATACGCAGTATTTT.

This clonotype occurred a few times. This chain joins TRBV20-1 and TRBJ2-1; D gene uncertain. This CDR3 comprises 14 residues. V gave up 2 bases and J gave up 6 bases, with 14 bases separating them. CDR1 and CDR2 (germline): DFQATT, SNEGSKA (reference sequence). DNA of the CDR3: TGCAGTGCTAGACTAAATACCGCCCCCAATGAGCAGTTCTTC. Translating it yields CSARLNTAPNEQFF.

There are a few counts of this clonotype. V gene TRBV12-3 or TRBV12-4 combines with J gene TRBJ1-4, with unresolved D. The germline V and J ends were trimmed by 5 bases and 8 bases, with 15 bases remaining between them. The CDR3 is 14 residues long. The CDR3 sequence is CASSTAGGREKLFF. The CDR3 DNA is TGTGCCAGCAGTACTGCGGGCGGTCGCGAAAAACTGTTTTTT.

The chain uses TRBV7-2 and TRBJ2-7; TRBD2 aligns across 13 bases. This CDR3 is 17 amino acids long. V trimming: 7 bases; J trimming: 5 bases; junction bases outside the gene matches: 14. Germline V lookup: CDR1 SGHTA, CDR2 FQGNSA. The CDR3 DNA sequence: TGTGCCAGCACCTCCATTTTACTAGCGGGAGGGGCCCACGAGCAGTACTTC. This encodes CASTSILLAGGAHEQYF.

V and J are TRBV12-3 or TRBV12-4 and TRBJ2-2, with D possibly matching TRBD1 (6 bases). Between the trimmed V and J ends, which lost 2 bases and 1 base, there was a span of 8 bases. The CDR3 spans 15 residues. CDR3 in amino acids: CASSLTQGNTGELFF. The DNA for the CDR3 is TGTGCCAGCAGTTTAACACAGGGGAACACCGGGGAGCTGTTTTTT.

The rearrangement links TRBV24-1 to TRBJ2-5; D may match TRBD1 or TRBD2 (5 bases each). CDR3 length: 14 amino acids. V was cut by 4 bases and J by 3 bases, with 11 bases left in between. The germline CDR1 and CDR2 sequences are KGHDR and SFDVKD. The CDR3 DNA is TGTGCCACCAGTGACAGGGAGTTCGAAGAGACCCAGTACTTC. It is translated as CATSDREFEETQYF.

This chain uses TRBV6-1 with TRBJ2-3; D uncertain. The V gene lost 8 bases and the J gene lost 0 bases, with 9 bases spanning the gap. The germline CDR1 and CDR2 sequences are MNHNS and SASEGT. The CDR3 is made up of 13 amino acids. CDR3 nucleotides: TGTGCCAGCCGGCAGCTTAGCACAGATACGCAGTATTTT. This sequence encodes CASRQLSTDTQYF.

Concerning this clonotype itself: A read error may produce the germline difference seen at one junction end. V gene TRBV11-1 combines with J gene TRBJ2-7; TRBD2 matches 7 bases. Germline CDR1 reads SGHAT; CDR2 reads FQDESV (reference sequence). This CDR3 comprises 14 residues. The CDR3 protein is CVSSLSPGGSEQYF. The CDR3 coding sequence is TGTGTCAGCAGCTTATCTCCGGGAGGATCCGAGCAGTACTTC.

Here the CDR3 reads CASRAGGPQYF. The DNA of the CDR3 is TGTGCCAGTCGAGCGGGAGGGCCCCAGTATTTT. The rearrangement joins TRBV7-3 to TRBJ2-3, with 10 bases identical to TRBD2. Trimming cost V 9 bases and J 12 bases; bases outside gene matches: 6. CDR3 length equals 11 residues. Germline V lookup: CDR1 SGHTA, CDR2 FQGTGA. Filled out from reference TRBV7-3 and TRBJ2-3, the complete variable domain reads GAGVSQTPSNKVTEKGKYVELRCDPISGHTALYWYRQSLGQGPEFLIYFQGTGAADDSGLPNDRFFAVRPEGSVSTLKIQRTERGDSAVYLCASRAGGPQYFGPGTRLTVL.